This T cell receptor beta chain appears in the sequencing data of a study of vaccination effects on CD4 cells after COVID-19. The V end was cut by 4 bases, the J end by 1 base, with 9 bases between. Germline CDR1 SGHDT, CDR2 YYEEEE. This CDR3 spans 15 amino acids. ViraFEST expansion of antigen-specific CD4+ T cells with viral peptide pools preceded sequencing. Following culture for roughly 10 days, CD4+ T cells were isolated. Every participant took two doses of the BNT162b2 or mRNA-1273 vaccine. With around 10 ug/ml peptides and around 9.6 IU/ml IL-2, 2 million or so PBMC per well were cultured. In regard to this clone: Antigen unknown.

The data were produced by immunoSEQ multiplex PCR, yet TCRdb's version contains in-frame clones alone and is incomplete. The top ten hold about 1.6% of the sample, which has over 60,000 clones, around 70% seen once. J is TRBJ2-6 and V is TRBV5-6; D gene ambiguous. Sequencing was performed on CD4+ T cells from PBMCs cultured with HCoV-229E spike peptides, taken after COVID-19 vaccination. The TCR sequence derives from a human donor who received a COVID-19 vaccine. The CDR3 region is CASSPSRSGANVLTF. For the CDR3, the DNA is TGTGCCAGCAGCCCCTCGAGGTCTGGGGCCAACGTCCTGACTTTC.